The clone carrying this TCR beta chain was picked up a small number of times. This sample is drawn from a study of T cells after yellow fever vaccination. The CDR3 runs to 14 residues. The V gene lost 2 bases and the J gene lost 2 bases, with 6 bases spanning the gap. CDR1 is LNHNV, CDR2 YYDKDF, per germline (reference sequence). One entry per CDR3 protein results from TCRdb running MiXCR on the 5' RACE reads. The repertoire holds about 400,000 distinct CDR3 sequences, roughly 6.1% seen once, with over 12% in the top ten. This sequence joins TRBV15 and TRBJ2-2, with a possible D match to TRBD1 (5 bases). This specimen consisted of PBMCs, obtained 5 days after the yellow fever booster vaccination. The source is a young man who received the YFV17D yellow fever vaccine. CDR3 sequence reads: CATSRQGNTGELFF. DNA of the CDR3: TGTGCCACCAGCAGACAGGGTAACACCGGGGAGCTGTTTTTT.